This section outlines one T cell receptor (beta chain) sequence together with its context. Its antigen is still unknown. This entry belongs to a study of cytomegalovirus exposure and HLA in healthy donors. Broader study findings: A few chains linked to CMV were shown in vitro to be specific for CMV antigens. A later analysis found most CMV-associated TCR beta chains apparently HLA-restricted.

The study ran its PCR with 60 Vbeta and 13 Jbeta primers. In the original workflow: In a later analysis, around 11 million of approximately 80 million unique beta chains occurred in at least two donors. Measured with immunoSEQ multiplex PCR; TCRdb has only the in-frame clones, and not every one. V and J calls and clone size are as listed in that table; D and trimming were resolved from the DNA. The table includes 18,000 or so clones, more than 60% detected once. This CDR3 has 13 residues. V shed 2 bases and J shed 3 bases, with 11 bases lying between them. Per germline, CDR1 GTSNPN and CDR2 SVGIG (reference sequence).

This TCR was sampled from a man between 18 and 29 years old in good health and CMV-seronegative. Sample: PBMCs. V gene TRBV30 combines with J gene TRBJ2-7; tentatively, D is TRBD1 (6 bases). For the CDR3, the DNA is TGTGCCTGGAGTCCGGGACACTTCTACGAGCAGTACTTC. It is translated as CAWSPGHFYEQYF.